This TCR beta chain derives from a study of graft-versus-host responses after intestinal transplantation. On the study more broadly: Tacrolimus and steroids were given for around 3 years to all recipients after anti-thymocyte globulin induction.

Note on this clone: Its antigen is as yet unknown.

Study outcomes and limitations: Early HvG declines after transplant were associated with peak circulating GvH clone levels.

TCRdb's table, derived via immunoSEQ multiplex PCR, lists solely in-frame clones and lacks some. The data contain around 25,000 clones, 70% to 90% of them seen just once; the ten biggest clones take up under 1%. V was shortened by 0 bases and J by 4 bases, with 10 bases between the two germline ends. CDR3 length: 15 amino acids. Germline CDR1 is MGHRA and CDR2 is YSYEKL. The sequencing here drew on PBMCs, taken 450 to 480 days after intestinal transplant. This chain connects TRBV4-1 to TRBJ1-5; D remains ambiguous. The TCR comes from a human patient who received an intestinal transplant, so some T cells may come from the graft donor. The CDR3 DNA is TGCGCCAGCAGCCAAGAGGCGTCCAATAATCAGCCCCAGCATTTT. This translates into CASSQEASNNQPQHF.